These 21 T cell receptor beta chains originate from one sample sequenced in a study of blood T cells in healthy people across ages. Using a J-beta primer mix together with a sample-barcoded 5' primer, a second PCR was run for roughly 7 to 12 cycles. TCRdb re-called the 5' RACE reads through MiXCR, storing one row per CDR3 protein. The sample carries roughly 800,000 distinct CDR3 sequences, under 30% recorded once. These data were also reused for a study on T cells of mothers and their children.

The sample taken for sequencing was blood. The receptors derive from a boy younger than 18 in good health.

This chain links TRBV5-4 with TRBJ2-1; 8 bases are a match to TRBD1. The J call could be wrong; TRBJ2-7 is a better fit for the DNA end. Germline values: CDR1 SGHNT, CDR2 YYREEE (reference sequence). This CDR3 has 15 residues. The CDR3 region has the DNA TGTGCCAGCAGTGTCGGGACAGGAGTGAGCTACGAGCAGTACTTC. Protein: CASSVGTGVSYEQYF.

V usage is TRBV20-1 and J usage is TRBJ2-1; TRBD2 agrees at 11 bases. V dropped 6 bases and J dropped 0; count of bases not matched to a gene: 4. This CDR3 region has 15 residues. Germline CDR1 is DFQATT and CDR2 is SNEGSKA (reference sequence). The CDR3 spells CSAMTSGASYNEQFF. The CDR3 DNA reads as TGCAGTGCAATGACTAGCGGGGCCTCCTACAATGAGCAGTTCTTC.

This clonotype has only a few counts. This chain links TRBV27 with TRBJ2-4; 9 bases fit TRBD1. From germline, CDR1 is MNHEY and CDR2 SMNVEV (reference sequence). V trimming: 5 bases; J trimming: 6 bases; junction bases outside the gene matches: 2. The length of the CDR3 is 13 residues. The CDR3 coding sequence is TGTGCCAGCAGTCGGACAGGGGTAAACATTCAGTACTTC. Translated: CASSRTGVNIQYF.

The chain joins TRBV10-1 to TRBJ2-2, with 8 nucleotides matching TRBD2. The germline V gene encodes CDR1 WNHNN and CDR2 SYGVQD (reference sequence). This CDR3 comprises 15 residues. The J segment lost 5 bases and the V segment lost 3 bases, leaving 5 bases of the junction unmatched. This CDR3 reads CASSDGTRRTGELFF. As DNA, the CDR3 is TGCGCCAGCAGTGACGGGACTAGGCGTACCGGGGAGCTGTTTTTT.

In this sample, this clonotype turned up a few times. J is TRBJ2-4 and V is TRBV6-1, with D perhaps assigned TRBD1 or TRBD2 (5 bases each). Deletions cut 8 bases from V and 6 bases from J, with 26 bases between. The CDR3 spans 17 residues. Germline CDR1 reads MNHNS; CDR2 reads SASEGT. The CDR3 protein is CASRGGDSGIRGNIQYF. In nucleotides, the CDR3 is TGTGCCAGCCGTGGCGGCGACTCAGGGATCCGGGGAAACATTCAGTACTTC.

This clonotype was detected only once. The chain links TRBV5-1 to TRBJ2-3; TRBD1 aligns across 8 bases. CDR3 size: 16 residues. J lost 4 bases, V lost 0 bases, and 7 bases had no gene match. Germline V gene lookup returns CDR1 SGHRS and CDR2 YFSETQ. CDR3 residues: CASSLGEAGGADTQYF. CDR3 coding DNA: TGCGCCAGCAGCTTGGGCGAAGCAGGGGGCGCAGATACGCAGTATTTT. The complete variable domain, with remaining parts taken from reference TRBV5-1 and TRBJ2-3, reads KAGVTQTPRYLIKTRGQQVTLSCSPISGHRSVSWYQQTPGQGLQFLFEYFSETQRNKGNFPGRFSGRQFSNSRSEMNVSTLELGDSALYLCASSLGEAGGADTQYFGPGTRLTVL.

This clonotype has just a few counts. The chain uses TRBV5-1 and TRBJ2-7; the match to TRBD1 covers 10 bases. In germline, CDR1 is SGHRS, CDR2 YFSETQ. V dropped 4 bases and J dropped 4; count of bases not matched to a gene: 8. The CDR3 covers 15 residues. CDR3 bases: TGCGCCAGCAGCCTTGCGAAGGGACAGGGGTACGAGCAGTACTTC. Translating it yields CASSLAKGQGYEQYF.

CDR3 in DNA: TGTGCCAGCAGCTTAGATACAAGGAACTATGGCTACACCTTC. Translation gives CASSLDTRNYGYTF. The chain has TRBV7-9 and TRBJ1-2; D is uncertain. V lost 1 base and J lost 2, with 8 bases in between. This CDR3 is 14 amino acids long. Germline-derived CDR1 and CDR2 are SEHNR and FQNEAQ (reference sequence).

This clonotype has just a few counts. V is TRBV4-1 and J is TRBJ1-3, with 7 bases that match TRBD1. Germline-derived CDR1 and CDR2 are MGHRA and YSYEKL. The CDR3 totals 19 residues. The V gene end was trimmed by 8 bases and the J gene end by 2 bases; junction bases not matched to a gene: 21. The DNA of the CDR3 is TGCGCCAGCGGCCCCCATCCCCTCGGGACAGCCTTAACTGGAAACACCATATATTTT. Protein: CASGPHPLGTALTGNTIYF.

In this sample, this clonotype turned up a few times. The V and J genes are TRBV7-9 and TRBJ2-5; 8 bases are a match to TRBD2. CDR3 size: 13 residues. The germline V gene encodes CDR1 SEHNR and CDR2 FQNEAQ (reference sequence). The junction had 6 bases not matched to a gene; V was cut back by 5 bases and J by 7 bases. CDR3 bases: TGTGCCAGCAGCCGGGGACTAGAAGGGACCCAGTACTTC. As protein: CASSRGLEGTQYF.

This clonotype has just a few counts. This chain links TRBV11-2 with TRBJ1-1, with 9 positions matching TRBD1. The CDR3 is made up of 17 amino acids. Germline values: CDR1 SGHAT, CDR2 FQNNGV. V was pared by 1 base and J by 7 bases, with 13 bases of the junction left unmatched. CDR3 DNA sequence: TGTGCCAGCAGCTTAGGGGACTACAGGGGGCGGAGGTATGAAGCTTTCTTT. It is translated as CASSLGDYRGRRYEAFF.

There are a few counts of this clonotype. Here the CDR3 reads CSVPGQGGYEQYF. In DNA, the CDR3 is TGCAGCGTTCCGGGACAGGGAGGTTACGAGCAGTACTTC. V gene TRBV29-1 combines with J gene TRBJ2-7; 9 bases line up with TRBD1. From germline, CDR1 is SQVTM and CDR2 ANQGSEA. The length of the CDR3 is 13 residues. V lost 5 bases and J lost 4; bases outside the gene matches: 6.

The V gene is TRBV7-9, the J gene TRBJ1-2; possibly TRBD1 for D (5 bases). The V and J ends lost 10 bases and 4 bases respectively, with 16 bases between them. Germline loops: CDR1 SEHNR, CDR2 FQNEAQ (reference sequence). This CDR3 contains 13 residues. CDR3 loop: CATNRQRGYGYTF. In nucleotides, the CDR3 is TGTGCCACCAACCGACAGCGGGGCTATGGCTACACCTTC.

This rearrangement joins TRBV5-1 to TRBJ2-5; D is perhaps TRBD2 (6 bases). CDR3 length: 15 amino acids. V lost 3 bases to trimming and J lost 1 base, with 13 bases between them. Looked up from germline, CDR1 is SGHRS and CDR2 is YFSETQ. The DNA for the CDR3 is TGCGCCAGCAGCTCAACCCCGGGACTCCAAGAGACCCAGTACTTC. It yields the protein CASSSTPGLQETQYF.

The CDR3 DNA is TGTGCCAGCAGCTCTATCAGGGGGGAGGTTGAAAAACTGTTTTTT. Protein: CASSSIRGEVEKLFF. The chain links TRBV7-9 to TRBJ1-4; 7 nucleotides align to TRBD1. The CDR3 is 15 amino acids. V was pared by 4 bases and J by 7 bases, with 9 bases of the junction left unmatched. Germline V gene sequence: CDR1 SEHNR, CDR2 FQNEAQ (reference sequence).

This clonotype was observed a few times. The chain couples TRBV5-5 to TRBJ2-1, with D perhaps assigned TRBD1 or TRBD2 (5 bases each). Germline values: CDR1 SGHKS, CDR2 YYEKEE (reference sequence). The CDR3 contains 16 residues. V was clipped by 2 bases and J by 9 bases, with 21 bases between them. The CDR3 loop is CASSFTPGRVKGEQFF. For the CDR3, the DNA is TGTGCCAGCAGCTTCACGCCGGGACGGGTAAAGGGTGAGCAGTTCTTC.

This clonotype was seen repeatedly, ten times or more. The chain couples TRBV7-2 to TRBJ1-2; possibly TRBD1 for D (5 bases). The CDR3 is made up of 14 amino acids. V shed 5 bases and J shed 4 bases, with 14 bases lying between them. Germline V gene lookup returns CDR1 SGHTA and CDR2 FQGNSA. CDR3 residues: CASSIAPGGYGYTF. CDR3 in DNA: TGTGCCAGCAGCATCGCGCCGGGGGGCTATGGCTACACCTTC.

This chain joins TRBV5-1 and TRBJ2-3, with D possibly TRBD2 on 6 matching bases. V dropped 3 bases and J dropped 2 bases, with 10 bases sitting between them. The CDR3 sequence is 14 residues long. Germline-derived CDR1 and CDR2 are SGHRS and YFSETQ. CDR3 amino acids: CASSSGLYTDTQYF. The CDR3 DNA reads TGCGCCAGCAGCTCGGGACTCTACACAGATACGCAGTATTTT.

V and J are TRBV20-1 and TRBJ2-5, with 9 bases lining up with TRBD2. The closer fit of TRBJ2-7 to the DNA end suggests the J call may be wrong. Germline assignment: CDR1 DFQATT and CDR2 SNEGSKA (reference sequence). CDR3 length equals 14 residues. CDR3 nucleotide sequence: TGCAGTGCTAGATTCTCTAGCGGGAAATACGAGCAGTACTTC. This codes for CSARFSSGKYEQYF.

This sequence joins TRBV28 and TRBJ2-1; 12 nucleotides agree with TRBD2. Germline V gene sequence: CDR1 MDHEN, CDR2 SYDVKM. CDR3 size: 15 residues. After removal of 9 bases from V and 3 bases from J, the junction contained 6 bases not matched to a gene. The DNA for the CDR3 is TGTGCCAGTCAGACTAGCGGGGGTCTCTACAATGAGCAGTTCTTC. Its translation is CASQTSGGLYNEQFF. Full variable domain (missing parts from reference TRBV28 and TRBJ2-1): DVKVTQSSRYLVKRTGEKVFLECVQDMDHENMFWYRQDPGLGLRLIYFSYDVKMKEKGDIPEGYSVSREKKERFSLILESASTNQTSMYLCASQTSGGLYNEQFFGPGTRLTVL.

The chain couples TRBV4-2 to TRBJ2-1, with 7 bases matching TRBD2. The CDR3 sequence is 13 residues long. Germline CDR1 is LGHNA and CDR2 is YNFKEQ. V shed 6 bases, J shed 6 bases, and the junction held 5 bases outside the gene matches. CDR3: CASRTGGGNEQFF. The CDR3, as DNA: TGTGCCAGCAGAACGGGGGGTGGCAATGAGCAGTTCTTC.